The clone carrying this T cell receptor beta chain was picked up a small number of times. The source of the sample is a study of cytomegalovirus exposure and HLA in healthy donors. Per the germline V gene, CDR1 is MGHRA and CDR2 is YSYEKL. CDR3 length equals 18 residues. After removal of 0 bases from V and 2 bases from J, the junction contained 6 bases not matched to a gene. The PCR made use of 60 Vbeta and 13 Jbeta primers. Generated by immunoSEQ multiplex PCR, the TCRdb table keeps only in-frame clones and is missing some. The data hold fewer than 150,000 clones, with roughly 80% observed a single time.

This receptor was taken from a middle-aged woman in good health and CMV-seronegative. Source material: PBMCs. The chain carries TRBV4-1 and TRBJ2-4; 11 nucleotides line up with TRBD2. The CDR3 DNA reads TGCGCCAGCAGCCAAGATATAGCGGGAGGGCCCCCCAAAAACATTCAGTACTTC. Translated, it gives CASSQDIAGGPPKNIQYF.